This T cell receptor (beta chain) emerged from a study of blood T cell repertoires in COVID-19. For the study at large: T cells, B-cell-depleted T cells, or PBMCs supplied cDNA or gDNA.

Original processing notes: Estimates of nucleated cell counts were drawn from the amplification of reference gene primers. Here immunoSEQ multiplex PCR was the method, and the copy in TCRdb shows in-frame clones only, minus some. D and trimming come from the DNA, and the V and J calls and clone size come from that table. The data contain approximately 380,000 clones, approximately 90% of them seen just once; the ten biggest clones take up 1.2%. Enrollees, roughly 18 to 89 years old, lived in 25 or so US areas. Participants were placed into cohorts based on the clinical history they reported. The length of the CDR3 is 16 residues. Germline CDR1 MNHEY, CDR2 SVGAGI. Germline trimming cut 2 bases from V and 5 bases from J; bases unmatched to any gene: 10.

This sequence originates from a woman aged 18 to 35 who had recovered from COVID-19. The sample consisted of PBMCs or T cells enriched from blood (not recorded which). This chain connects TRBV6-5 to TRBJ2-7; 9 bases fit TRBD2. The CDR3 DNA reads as TGTGCCAGCAGTTACACCGGTGGGCGGGGGGGCCACGAGCAGTACTTC. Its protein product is CASSYTGGRGGHEQYF.